The T cell receptor (beta chain) under discussion was sequenced for a study of memory CD4+ T cells and cytomegalovirus serostatus. CDR3 length: 13 residues. Germline V lookup: CDR1 MGHDK, CDR2 SYGVNS. V was clipped by 3 bases and J by 5 bases, with 10 bases between them. General study points: CD4+ memory repertoires contained about 40% of the 164 reported CMV TCRbeta sequences.

Remarks on this clone: What it binds is unknown.

The method was immunoSEQ multiplex PCR; TCRdb's version includes in-frame clones alone and lacks a portion of them. This table holds about 42,000 clones, around 78% found once. The sort gate was single viable CD3+CD4+CD8-CD45RO+ cells for memory CD4+ T cells. The chain combines TRBV25-1 with TRBJ1-2, with D uncertain. Source material: memory CD4+ T cells from blood. The source of this sequence is an adult in good health and CMV-seronegative. CDR3 sequence reads: CASSDGRRYGYTF. The CDR3 DNA is TGTGCCAGCAGTGACGGCAGAAGATATGGCTACACCTTC.